A single T cell receptor (beta chain) is shown here with its context. The data are from a study of blood T cell repertoires in COVID-19. Study at large: There were acute and convalescent COVID-19 samples, and they came from the United States, Italy and Spain. PBMCs, B-cell-depleted T cells, or T cells were the source of the cDNA or gDNA that made up the material.

Source study methods: Estimation of nucleated cell counts relied on the amplification of reference gene primers. Measured with immunoSEQ multiplex PCR; TCRdb has only the in-frame clones, and not every one. Clone size and the V and J calls come from that table; the DNA yielded D and trimming. Of about 280,000 clones listed, roughly 88% were seen once; the top ten hold 9% to 9.5%. CDR1 and CDR2 (germline): SGHAT, FQNNGV. V lost 1 base and J lost 5, with 17 bases in between. This CDR3 is built from 16 residues. The TCR originated in a man younger than 35 with active or convalescent COVID-19. Sequencing input: peripheral blood. The rearrangement joins TRBV11-2 to TRBJ2-5; D gene uncertain. The CDR3 loop reads CASSLAFSQRAETQYF. For the CDR3, the DNA is TGTGCCAGCAGCTTAGCTTTCTCCCAACGCGCCGAGACCCAGTACTTC.